Following are 20 T cell receptor beta chains from one sample sequenced in a study of CD8 T cells in ankylosing spondylitis. TCRdb fed the 5' RACE reads into MiXCR, producing one record per CDR3 protein. The table lists some 350,000 distinct CDR3 sequences, approximately 14% of them singletons. Sequenced sample: blood, either unsorted or a sorted T cell fraction (not recorded which). The receptors derive from a male donor with ankylosing spondylitis or in good health (not recorded which).

This chain links TRBV15 with TRBJ2-3; 7 bases fit TRBD1. This CDR3 region has 15 residues. V was pared by 1 base and J by 3 bases, with 4 bases of the junction left unmatched. Germline CDR1 and CDR2: LNHNV and YYDKDF (reference sequence). CDR3 DNA sequence: TGTGCCACCAGCAGAGGACAGGGCTATACAGATACGCAGTATTTT. Protein product: CATSRGQGYTDTQYF.

This clonotype showed up many times. The chain recombines TRBV10-3 with TRBJ1-5, with D maybe TRBD1 (5 bases). V lost 10 bases and J 2 bases, leaving 15 bases between the germline ends. CDR3 length equals 14 residues. The germline V gene encodes CDR1 ENHRY and CDR2 SYGVKD. The CDR3 DNA follows: TGTGCCACTTATTCAGGGTCTGGCAATCAGCCCCAGCATTTT. It is translated as CATYSGSGNQPQHF.

This chain links TRBV6-1 with TRBJ2-3; a possible D gene is TRBD2 (7 bases). CDR3 length: 14 residues. Between the trimmed V and J ends, which lost 6 bases and 5 bases, there was a span of 15 bases. The V gene's germline CDR1 is MNHNS and CDR2 SASEGT. The CDR3 here is CASRGGGAIDTQYF. CDR3 nucleotides: TGTGCCAGCAGGGGGGGGGGGGCCATAGATACGCAGTATTTT.

This clonotype was seen a few times. The V gene is TRBV12-3 or TRBV12-4, the J gene TRBJ2-7; the match to TRBD1 covers 7 bases. This CDR3 region has 15 residues. The junction had 10 bases not matched to a gene; V was cut back by 5 bases and J by 3 bases. This CDR3 is CASSLHRQGGYEQYF. The DNA of the CDR3 is TGTGCCAGCAGTCTCCACCGACAGGGTGGCTACGAGCAGTACTTC.

The chain is built from TRBV5-1 and TRBJ1-4, with TRBD1 as a possible D gene (6 bases). The V end lost 0 bases, the J end lost 7 bases, and 10 bases lay between the germline ends. The CDR3 runs to 14 residues. Germline V CDR1 and CDR2: SGHRS, YFSETQ. The CDR3 loop reads CASSLGGGSEKLFF. In DNA form, the CDR3 reads TGCGCCAGCAGCTTGGGGGGGGGCAGTGAAAAACTGTTTTTT.

This clonotype was picked up a small number of times. This sequence joins TRBV6-1 and TRBJ2-2, with TRBD1 matching over 8 bases. The CDR3 is 16 amino acids. Germline V gene sequence: CDR1 MNHNS, CDR2 SASEGT. The V segment lost 5 bases and the J segment 7 bases; nucleotides outside the gene matches: 12. The CDR3 coding sequence is TGTGCCAGCAGTCGCGGACAGGGTATAGACAGCGGGGAGCTGTTTTTT. Its protein is CASSRGQGIDSGELFF.

V usage is TRBV29-1 and J usage is TRBJ2-7; either TRBD1 or TRBD2 may fit D (5 bases each). The germline V and J ends were trimmed by 7 bases and 2 bases, with 18 bases remaining between them. Germline loops: CDR1 SQVTM, CDR2 ANQGSEA. The CDR3 runs 14 residues. As DNA, the CDR3 is TGCAGCGCCCGAGACGGGACCGCCGCCTACGAGCAGTACTTC. It yields the protein CSARDGTAAYEQYF.

In this sample, this clonotype turned up many times. The V call is TRBV27, the J call TRBJ2-5, with TRBD1 matching over 7 bases. The CDR3 is 15 amino acids. Germline lookup yields CDR1 MNHEY and CDR2 SMNVEV (reference sequence). With 1 base clipped from V and 4 bases from J, the junction kept 6 bases outside the gene matches. For the CDR3, the DNA is TGTGCCAGCAGTTTATGGGAACAGGGGAGAGAGACCCAGTACTTC. Amino acid sequence: CASSLWEQGRETQYF.

This chain links TRBV15 with TRBJ2-1, with D possibly matching TRBD1 (6 bases). This CDR3 has 15 amino acids. The V end lost 2 bases, the J end lost 0 bases, and 8 bases lay between the germline ends. Germline CDR1 LNHNV, CDR2 YYDKDF (reference sequence). CDR3: CATSRQGSSYNEQFF. The CDR3 bases are TGTGCCACCAGCAGACAGGGGTCCTCCTACAATGAGCAGTTCTTC.

This clonotype came up many times. The rearrangement uses TRBV5-1 and TRBJ2-6; no reliable D call. Per the germline V gene, CDR1 is SGHRS and CDR2 is YFSETQ. The CDR3 extends over 15 amino acids. The V end lost 3 bases, the J end lost 4 bases, and 11 bases lay between the germline ends. DNA for the CDR3: TGCGCCAGCAGCTCCTCGGGTACCGGGGCCAACGTCCTGACTTTC. Its translation: CASSSSGTGANVLTF.

With regard to this clonotype: Relative to the germline gene, one junction end is altered; a read error may explain this. The chain uses TRBV4-1 and TRBJ2-5; 7 bases are a match to TRBD1. The CDR3 is 16 residues long. The germline gives CDR1 MGHRA, CDR2 YSYEKL. The CDR3: CASSQLGGSLKEAQYF. The CDR3 nucleotides are TGCGCCAGCAGCCAACTAGGGGGCAGTTTAAAAGAGGCCCAGTACTTC.

In its sample, this clonotype was seen a few times. CDR3 residues: CASSLQGRALGGYTF. CDR3 sequence (DNA): TGTGCCAGCAGTCTCCAGGGTCGGGCCTTGGGGGGCTACACCTTC. The chain links TRBV28 to TRBJ1-2, with D possibly matching TRBD1 (5 bases). The V end was cut by 5 bases, the J end by 8 bases, with 21 bases between. Germline assignment: CDR1 MDHEN and CDR2 SYDVKM. The CDR3 sequence is 15 residues long.

This clonotype was recorded a few times. V gene TRBV5-1 combines with J gene TRBJ2-3; D gene ambiguous. CDR3 length: 13 residues. Trimming removed 0 bases from V and 5 bases from J, with 7 bases in between. CDR1 is SGHRS, CDR2 YFSETQ, per germline. The CDR3 DNA follows: TGCGCCAGCAGCTTGGTAGTAGGAGATACGCAGTATTTT. It translates to CASSLVVGDTQYF. The full variable domain, completed using reference TRBV5-1 and TRBJ2-3, is KAGVTQTPRYLIKTRGQQVTLSCSPISGHRSVSWYQQTPGQGLQFLFEYFSETQRNKGNFPGRFSGRQFSNSRSEMNVSTLELGDSALYLCASSLVVGDTQYFGPGTRLTVL.

The chain uses TRBV19 and TRBJ2-5; D possibly corresponds to TRBD2 (5 bases). The germline CDR1 and CDR2 sequences are LNHDA and SQIVND (reference sequence). The CDR3 is 14 amino acids. V shed 6 bases and J shed 5 bases, with 16 bases lying between them. CDR3 loop: CASRPAGITETQYF. The CDR3 region has the DNA TGTGCCAGTAGACCCGCCGGGATAACGGAGACCCAGTACTTC.

J is TRBJ2-1 and V is TRBV30; a weak D match, TRBD2 (6 bases). The CDR3 is made up of 14 amino acids. Germline-derived CDR1 and CDR2 are GTSNPN and SVGIG (reference sequence). V dropped 2 bases and J dropped 3 bases, with 11 bases sitting between them. The DNA of the CDR3 is TGTGCCTGGAGTCGGCGGGGCCTCTACAATGAGCAGTTCTTC. Amino acids: CAWSRRGLYNEQFF.

This clonotype showed up just a few times. The rearrangement links TRBV5-1 to TRBJ2-1; perhaps TRBD2 as D (5 bases). V was shortened by 0 bases and J by 0 bases, with 10 bases between the two germline ends. Germline loops: CDR1 SGHRS, CDR2 YFSETQ. This CDR3 comprises 16 residues. The CDR3 spells CASSLVGESSYNEQFF. The CDR3 DNA is TGCGCCAGCAGCTTGGTTGGGGAGAGCTCCTACAATGAGCAGTTCTTC. The whole variable domain, filled in from reference TRBV5-1 and TRBJ2-1, reads KAGVTQTPRYLIKTRGQQVTLSCSPISGHRSVSWYQQTPGQGLQFLFEYFSETQRNKGNFPGRFSGRQFSNSRSEMNVSTLELGDSALYLCASSLVGESSYNEQFFGPGTRLTVL.

The rearrangement joins TRBV3-1 to TRBJ2-3; 9 nucleotides align to TRBD2. J gave up 2 bases and V 1 base, and 7 bases lay outside the gene matches. The CDR3 has 17 amino acids. Per germline, CDR1 LGHDT and CDR2 YNNKEL (reference sequence). In DNA form, the CDR3 reads TGTGCCAGCAGCCAAGTGCGGCTAGCGGGGCACACAGATACGCAGTATTTT. Translated: CASSQVRLAGHTDTQYF.

This clonotype was counted only a few times. The rearrangement joins TRBV29-1 to TRBJ2-7; TRBD2 aligns across 7 bases. Trimming removed 1 base from V and 0 bases from J; junction bases left unmatched: 6. The CDR3 length is 15 residues. Germline CDR1 SQVTM, CDR2 ANQGSEA. CDR3 bases: TGCAGCGTTGAAGCGCGGCTAGCGGCCTCCTACGAGCAGTACTTC. As protein: CSVEARLAASYEQYF.

In this sample, this clonotype turned up a few times. The genes are TRBV7-9 and TRBJ2-5; no clear D. Germline V CDR1 and CDR2: SEHNR, FQNEAQ (reference sequence). The CDR3 length is 13 residues. V lost 5 bases, J lost 7 bases, and 14 bases lay in between. CDR3 loop: CASSPQITGTQYF. The CDR3 bases are TGTGCCAGCAGCCCGCAGATAACCGGGACCCAGTACTTC.

This clonotype has more than one count but fewer than ten. This chain connects TRBV4-1 to TRBJ2-1, with TRBD2 matching over 12 bases. The germline gives CDR1 MGHRA, CDR2 YSYEKL. V shed 6 bases, J shed 8 bases, and the junction held 17 bases outside the gene matches. The CDR3 runs 18 residues. This CDR3 reads CASSRAGTLAGGIDEQFF. The CDR3 DNA follows: TGCGCCAGCAGTCGAGCCGGTACGCTAGCGGGGGGGATCGATGAGCAGTTCTTC.